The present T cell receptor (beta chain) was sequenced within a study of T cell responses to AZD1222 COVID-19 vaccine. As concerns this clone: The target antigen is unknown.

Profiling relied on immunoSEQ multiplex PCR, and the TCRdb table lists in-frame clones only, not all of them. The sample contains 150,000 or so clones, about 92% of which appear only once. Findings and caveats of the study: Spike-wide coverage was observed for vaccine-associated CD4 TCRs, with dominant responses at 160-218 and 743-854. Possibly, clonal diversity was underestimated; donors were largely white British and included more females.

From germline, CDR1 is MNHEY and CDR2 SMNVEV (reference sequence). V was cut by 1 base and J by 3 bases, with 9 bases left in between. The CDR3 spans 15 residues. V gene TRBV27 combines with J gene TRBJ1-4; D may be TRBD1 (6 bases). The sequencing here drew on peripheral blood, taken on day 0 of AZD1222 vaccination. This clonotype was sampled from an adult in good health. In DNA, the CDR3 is TGTGCCAGCAGTTTATTGGGGGCAGCTAATGAAAAACTGTTTTTT. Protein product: CASSLLGAANEKLFF.